This record looks at one T cell receptor (beta chain) sequence and its context. There are many counts of this clone. This likely traces to a read error, being one base from a far larger clone. For TCR profiling, total RNA from no fewer than 10,000 sorted tetramer+ CD8 T cells was reverse transcribed into cDNA. CDR3 regions were amplified by PCR with primers annealing to V and J regions, adding unique molecular identifiers to track templates. The immunoSEQ platform, including its sequencing and error-correction standards, was used to profile TCRalpha and TCRbeta chains. On the authors' methods: Clonal copy numbers were corrected for sequencing and PCR errors, and IMGT conventions were followed to define CDR3s. Analysis was restricted to productive rearrangements and performed with immunoSEQ Analyzer versions 2.0 and 3.0, while gene-pairing frequencies underwent further processing in Microsoft Excel. Circos plots were used to display V-J pairings, and MEME together with a custom motifSearch program was used to find CDR3 motifs. The OLGA algorithm was used to calculate the probability of generation of TCR sequences. A clonotype seen at both visits was called persistent, a clonotype seen only at the acute visit was called nonpersistent, and a clonotype seen only at convalescence was called de novo. An amino acid clonotype used by more than one donor was defined as a public TCR. Entries here come from immuneACCESS through TCRdb and include only in-frame sequences with V and J called. Some clones fail to appear in such tables; in the studies checked, an unresolved V gene covers under half of the shortfall, and the cause of the remainder is unknown. That table is the source of V, J and clone size, and D and trimming were worked out from the DNA. The sample data list a few thousand clones, and roughly 25% of these were observed just once. About half of the sample comes from the top ten.

Unmatched junction bases come to 5, with V trimmed by 0 bases and J by 4 bases. The CDR3 has 16 amino acids, counting the end cysteine and phenylalanine. Only the CDR3 region is kept as DNA, spanning 48 bases read in frame from base 1. CDR1 and CDR2 are drawn from the germline V gene: SGHRS, YFSETQ. This sample is part of a study of blood T cell repertoires in acute mononucleosis (dated by TCRdb to 2019 to 2021). For context, the study as a whole: To capture the memory response, convalescent samples were obtained between 5 and 8 months after the acute presentation. A mean blood EBV load of roughly 3.8 log10 genome copies per million B cells was observed during acute infection, and a mean blood EBV load of 2.5 to 3 was observed at convalescence. The research as a whole found: With just a few donors in the cohort, the group averages were based on very few individuals. Persistence into convalescence was observed for only roughly 9.2% of unique acute clonotypes, yet most of the response was made up by these persisting clonotypes, and the remaining acute clonotypes were seemingly replaced by new diverse de novo clonotypes. Both chains appeared to be involved in GLC-BM selection, with public TCRbeta motifs on BV14-BJ2 and BV20-BJ1 being observed alongside a TCRalpha motif on AV5-AJ31. Because only a fraction of each donor's blood was analyzed, sampling error might partly explain the low overlap between acute and convalescent clonotypes.

In light of the paper, this sample's time point label describes: convalescence about 6 months (5-8 months) after acute presentation (visit 7). Over the course of primary infection, this study followed CD8 T cell responses against two immunodominant EBV epitopes, BRLF1 109 (YVL-BR) and BMLF1 280 (GLC-BM). A positive serum heterophile antibody test and EBV viral capsid antigen-specific IgM indicated primary EBV infection. Magnetic positive selection (MACS) was first used to enrich total CD8 T cells from PBMCs. Live CD3+ CD8+ tetramer+ cells were sorted on a FACSAria III to over 90% purity. Cell sorting used a PE-conjugated tetramer carrying the BMLF1 280-288 peptide. TCR repertoires of EBV epitope-specific CD8 T cells were deep-sequenced directly ex vivo after tetramer sorting, at acute infection and at convalescence. The donors were a few individuals between about 18 and 29 years old who had clinical acute infectious mononucleosis along with laboratory evidence of primary EBV infection. Heparinized peripheral blood was drawn at clinical presentation with mononucleosis symptoms and was drawn again about 6 months later. PBMCs were isolated by Ficoll-Paque density gradient centrifugation.

The chain uses TRBV5-1 and TRBJ2-7, and 12 bases in between align with TRBD2. Sample: EBV GLC epitope tetramer+ CD8+ T cells sorted from PBMCs, taken during convalescence from infectious mononucleosis. The meaning of the sample's cell subset or site label: CD8 T cells binding tetramer with EBV BMLF1 280-288 peptide (GLC-BM). This receptor was obtained from a woman under 30 with infectious mononucleosis caused by EBV. The sequenced DNA is TGCGCCAGCAGCTTGGGACTAGCGGGAGTAGGGTACGAGCAGTACTTC. It codes for CASSLGLAGVGYEQYF.